The clone carrying this T cell receptor beta chain appeared once. The antigen is not known. Each donor was nominally healthy when sampled (though unrecorded immune exposures were likely). The entry originates in a study of cytomegalovirus exposure and HLA in healthy donors. 60 Vbeta and 13 Jbeta primers were used in PCR. Method: immunoSEQ multiplex PCR; TCRdb's copy keeps in-frame clones and lacks some. The data show about 150,000 clones, almost 80% seen once. Whole-study findings and limits: The study recorded 150 to 200 TCR beta chains that were cytomegalovirus-associated. Per a prior analysis, the majority of TCR beta V segments were productive roughly 87% or roughly 30% of the time.

Sequenced: PBMCs. The clonotype originates from a male donor in good health and CMV-seronegative.

The CDR3: CASSHRGEGTEAFF. CDR3 nucleotide sequence: TGTGCCAGCAGTCACAGGGGTGAGGGCACTGAAGCTTTCTTT. The J gene is TRBJ1-1, the V gene TRBV27; TRBD1 aligns across 7 bases. Unmatched junction bases numbered 7, after V lost 5 bases and J lost 4 bases. From germline, CDR1 is MNHEY and CDR2 SMNVEV (reference sequence). This CDR3 is 14 amino acids long.